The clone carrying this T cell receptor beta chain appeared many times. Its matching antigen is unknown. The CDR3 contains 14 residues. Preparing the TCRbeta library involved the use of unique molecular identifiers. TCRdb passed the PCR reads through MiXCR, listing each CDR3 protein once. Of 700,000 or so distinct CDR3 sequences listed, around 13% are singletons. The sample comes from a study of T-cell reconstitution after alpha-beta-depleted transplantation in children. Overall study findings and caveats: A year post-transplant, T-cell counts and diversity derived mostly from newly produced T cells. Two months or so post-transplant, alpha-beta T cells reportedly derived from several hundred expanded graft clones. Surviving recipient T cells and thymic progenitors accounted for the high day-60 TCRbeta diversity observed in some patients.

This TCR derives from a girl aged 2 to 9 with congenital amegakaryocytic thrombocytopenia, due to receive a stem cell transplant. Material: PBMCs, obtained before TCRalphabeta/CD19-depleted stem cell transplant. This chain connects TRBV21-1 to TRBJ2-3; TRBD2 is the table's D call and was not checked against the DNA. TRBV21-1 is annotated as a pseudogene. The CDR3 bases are TGTGCCAGCAGCTCGAGACTAGGTATAGATACGCAGTATTTT. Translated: CASSSRLGIDTQYF.